Given below is one TCR beta chain in context. Its antigen is not yet known. Base quality data are lacking; no much larger clone is found one base away. The immunoSEQ assay amplified TCRB CDR3 regions from 1.5 to 2.5 micrograms of genomic DNA, or from all available DNA when less than that amount was available. For multiplex PCR, 60 forward primers for TCR V beta segments and 13 reverse primers for J beta segments were used. Synthetic control templates were spiked into each sample at limiting dilution to estimate reads per starting template. The Illumina HiSeq System generated sequencing reads of 87 bp. As for the original processing: PCR and sequencing errors were removed by merging closely related sequences with a nearest neighbor algorithm. TCR overlap was defined as the percentage of unique tumor TCR beta sequences that were also found in the peripheral blood of the same patient. The table comes from immuneACCESS by way of TCRdb, which keeps in-frame sequences with V and J called. Part of the clones is missing from these tables; in studies checked, under half for an unresolved V gene and the rest for unknown reasons. V and J calls and clone size are given by that table; D and trimming were obtained from the DNA. Across this sample there are 91,000 or so clones, with more than 70% seen only once. The ten most abundant clones make up 5.4% of the sample.

After removal of 7 bases from V and 11 bases from J, the junction retains 8 bases not matched to a gene. Including the terminal cysteine and phenylalanine, the CDR3 comprises 11 residues. The sequence is cut down to CDR3 DNA, 33 bases in frame from base 1. From the germline V gene, CDR1 is SGHRS and CDR2 is YFSETQ. What the time point label conveys for this sample: after dendritic cell vaccination, including at tumor progression/relapse. Selection of patients required sufficient residual fresh-frozen tumor tissue and over two years of available survival data. None of the glioblastoma patients carried an isocitrate dehydrogenase mutation, although molecular status otherwise varied. PBMC were collected before vaccination, two weeks after the third vaccination, and at tumor progression if progression occurred. Genomic DNA was extracted with the Qiagen DNeasy Blood extraction Kit. These data originate in a study of glioma-infiltrating T cells after dendritic cell vaccination (TCRdb year 2016). Describing the broader study: The cohort included roughly 15 glioblastoma patients drawn from Phase I and II dendritic cell vaccination trials, of whom 9 were newly diagnosed and 6 had recurrent disease. Between the early 2000s and the early 2010s, the patients were given dendritic cell vaccination pulsed with autologous tumor lysate. The vaccine consisted of monocyte-derived dendritic cells cultured less than 9 days with IL-4 and GM-CSF, then pulsed overnight with autologous tumor lysate. Three intradermal dendritic cell vaccine injections were administered to patients at biweekly intervals in the arm below the axilla. In glioblastoma patients vaccinated with dendritic cells, deep sequencing of TCR beta CDR3 regions served to measure the amount of tumor-infiltrating lymphocytes and to compare repertoires between tumor and blood. TCR sequencing metrics, including TIL content and tumor-blood repertoire overlap, were correlated with survival after dendritic cell vaccination.

What the research found in general, with its limitations: Longer time to progression and overall survival after dendritic cell vaccination were predicted by higher estimated pretreatment TIL content. The cohort was small and heterogeneous, only a few patients had full blood and tumor sets, and even fewer had initial-recurrent tumor pairs. TCR clonality showed no direct relationship with survival, which suggests that a diverse polyclonal response may matter. The three-group TCR overlap response model was characterized as speculative, and prospective validation of the model was stated to be required.

Rearrangement joined TRBV5-1 to TRBJ1-2, and 7 junction bases match TRBD1. This sequence was found in a human donor with glioblastoma. Sample: blood, taken after dendritic cell vaccination. For the CDR3, the sequence is CASGVDRAYTF. The bases are TGCGCCAGCGGTGTAGACAGGGCTTACACCTTC.